These T cell receptor beta chains were read from a single sample in a study of T cell responses to AZD1222 COVID-19 vaccine. TCRdb's copy holds only in-frame clones and misses some; the assay was immunoSEQ multiplex PCR. The table includes roughly 70,000 clones, around nine tenths detected once. The specimen comprised peripheral blood, sampled 28 days after the second dose of the MenACWY control vaccine. The receptors stem from an adult who received the MenACWY meningococcal vaccine as a control. Each CDR3 is given without its conserved first and last residue. Each record gives: D gene, V gene, clone size, CDR3 protein. A D gene is named only where the DNA matches it firmly. Size is stated for part of the rows, as once, few or many counts, or as a class when the clone is expanded.

D: TRBD1
V: TRBV15
size: -
CDR3: ATSPGQGGINYGYT

D: TRBD2
V: TRBV5-1
size: -
CDR3: ASSFNSGNYEQY

D: TRBD1
V: TRBV9
size: -
CDR3: ASSTGTGSYEQY

D: -
V: TRBV9
size: -
CDR3: ASRVESSYNEQF

D: TRBD1
V: TRBV6-5
size: -
CDR3: ASSYSPQGAGEQY

D: TRBD2
V: TRBV24-1
size: -
CDR3: ARVAGRHYEQY

D: -
V: TRBV7-2
size: -
CDR3: ASSLEGREPDTQY

D: TRBD1
V: TRBV29-1
size: -
CDR3: SVARQGYNEKLF

D: -
V: TRBV6-5
size: -
CDR3: ASSLREGEKLF

D: -
V: TRBV10-1
size: -
CDR3: ASSEEGSSTDTQY

D: TRBD2
V: TRBV27
size: -
CDR3: ASIPFPAPGLATDTQY

D: -
V: TRBV7-2
size: -
CDR3: ASSLVAAGANVLT

D: -
V: TRBV30
size: -
CDR3: AWRGGPTEAF

D: -
V: TRBV6-5
size: few
CDR3: ASGTSGSYEQY

D: -
V: TRBV28
size: -
CDR3: ASNPVRSNQPQH

D: -
V: TRBV6-5
size: -
CDR3: ASRGAGVYNQPQH

D: -
V: TRBV7-2
size: -
CDR3: ASSLLGQYYEQY

D: TRBD1
V: TRBV20-1
size: -
CDR3: SASIRQGSTDTQY

D: -
V: TRBV27
size: once
CDR3: ASMKIQGGNFMNTEAF

D: -
V: TRBV28
size: -
CDR3: ASSFQQGYGYT

D: -
V: TRBV30
size: -
CDR3: AWSVPGGLRPQH

D: -
V: TRBV28
size: -
CDR3: ASSSQGINTDTQY

D: TRBD2
V: TRBV7-2
size: -
CDR3: ASSLGLAGGDNEQF

D: -
V: TRBV11-2
size: once
CDR3: ASSLWKYEQY

D: -
V: TRBV2
size: -
CDR3: ASSESPTYEQY

D: -
V: TRBV6-2/TRBV6-3
size: -
CDR3: ASTPPSTEAF

D: -
V: TRBV14
size: few
CDR3: ASSQDPPLRGEQF

D: TRBD2
V: TRBV9
size: -
CDR3: ASSVAGLAGGPSYNEQF

D: -
V: TRBV24-1
size: -
CDR3: ATSSQKRGPQH

D: -
V: TRBV13
size: -
CDR3: ASSREGEKLF

D: TRBD1
V: TRBV6-2/TRBV6-3
size: -
CDR3: ASSFGTASYEQY

D: -
V: TRBV19
size: -
CDR3: ASSIDSLNNQPQH